This T cell receptor (beta chain) was identified during a study of technical replicates of blood from a few donors. TCRdb's copy holds only in-frame clones and misses some; the assay was immunoSEQ multiplex PCR. Among 55,000 to 65,000 clones listed, around 97% were seen once. Looked up from germline, CDR1 is LNHDA and CDR2 is SQIVND (reference sequence). The CDR3 length is 16 residues. On this clone itself: Sequence at one end of the junction differs from germline and may be a read error.

The rearrangement links TRBV19 to TRBJ2-1, with 11 bases lining up with TRBD2. Sequencing was performed on T cells isolated from PBMCs. The origin of this receptor is a human donor in good health. CDR3 protein: CASSFLAGGLEGSRLF. CDR3 bases: TGTGCCAGTAGTTTTCTAGCGGGAGGACTTGAGGGCTCTCGGCTCTTC. Full variable domain (rest looked up from reference TRBV19 and TRBJ2-1): DGGITQSPKYLFRKEGQNVTLSCEQNLNHDAMYWYRQDPGQGLRLIYYSQIVNDFQKGDIAEGYSVSREKKESFPLTVTSAQKNPTAFYLCASSFLAGGLEGSRLFGPGTRLTVL.